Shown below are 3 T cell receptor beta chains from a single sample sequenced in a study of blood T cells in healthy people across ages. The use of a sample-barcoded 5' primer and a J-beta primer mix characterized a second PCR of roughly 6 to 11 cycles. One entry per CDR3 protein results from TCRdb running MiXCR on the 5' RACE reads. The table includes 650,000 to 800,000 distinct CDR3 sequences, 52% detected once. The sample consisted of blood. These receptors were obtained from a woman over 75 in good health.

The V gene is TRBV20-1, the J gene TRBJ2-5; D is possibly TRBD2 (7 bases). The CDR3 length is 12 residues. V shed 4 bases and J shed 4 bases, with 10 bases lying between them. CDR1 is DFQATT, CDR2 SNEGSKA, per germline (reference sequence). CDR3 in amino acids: CSAKRGGETQYF. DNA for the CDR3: TGCAGTGCTAAGAGGGGGGGAGAGACCCAGTACTTC.

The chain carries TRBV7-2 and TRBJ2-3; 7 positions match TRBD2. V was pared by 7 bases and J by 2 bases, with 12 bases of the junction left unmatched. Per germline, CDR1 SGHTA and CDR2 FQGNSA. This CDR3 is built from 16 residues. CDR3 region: CASTQGLDGATDTQYF. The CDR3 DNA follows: TGTGCCAGCACCCAAGGACTAGACGGGGCCACAGATACGCAGTATTTT.

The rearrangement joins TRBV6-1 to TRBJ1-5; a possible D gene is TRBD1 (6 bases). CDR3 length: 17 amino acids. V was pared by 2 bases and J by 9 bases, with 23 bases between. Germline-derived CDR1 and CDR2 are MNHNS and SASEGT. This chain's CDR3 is CASSENRPGHRQGPQHF. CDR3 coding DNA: TGTGCCAGCAGTGAAAACCGCCCGGGACACCGGCAGGGGCCCCAGCATTTT.